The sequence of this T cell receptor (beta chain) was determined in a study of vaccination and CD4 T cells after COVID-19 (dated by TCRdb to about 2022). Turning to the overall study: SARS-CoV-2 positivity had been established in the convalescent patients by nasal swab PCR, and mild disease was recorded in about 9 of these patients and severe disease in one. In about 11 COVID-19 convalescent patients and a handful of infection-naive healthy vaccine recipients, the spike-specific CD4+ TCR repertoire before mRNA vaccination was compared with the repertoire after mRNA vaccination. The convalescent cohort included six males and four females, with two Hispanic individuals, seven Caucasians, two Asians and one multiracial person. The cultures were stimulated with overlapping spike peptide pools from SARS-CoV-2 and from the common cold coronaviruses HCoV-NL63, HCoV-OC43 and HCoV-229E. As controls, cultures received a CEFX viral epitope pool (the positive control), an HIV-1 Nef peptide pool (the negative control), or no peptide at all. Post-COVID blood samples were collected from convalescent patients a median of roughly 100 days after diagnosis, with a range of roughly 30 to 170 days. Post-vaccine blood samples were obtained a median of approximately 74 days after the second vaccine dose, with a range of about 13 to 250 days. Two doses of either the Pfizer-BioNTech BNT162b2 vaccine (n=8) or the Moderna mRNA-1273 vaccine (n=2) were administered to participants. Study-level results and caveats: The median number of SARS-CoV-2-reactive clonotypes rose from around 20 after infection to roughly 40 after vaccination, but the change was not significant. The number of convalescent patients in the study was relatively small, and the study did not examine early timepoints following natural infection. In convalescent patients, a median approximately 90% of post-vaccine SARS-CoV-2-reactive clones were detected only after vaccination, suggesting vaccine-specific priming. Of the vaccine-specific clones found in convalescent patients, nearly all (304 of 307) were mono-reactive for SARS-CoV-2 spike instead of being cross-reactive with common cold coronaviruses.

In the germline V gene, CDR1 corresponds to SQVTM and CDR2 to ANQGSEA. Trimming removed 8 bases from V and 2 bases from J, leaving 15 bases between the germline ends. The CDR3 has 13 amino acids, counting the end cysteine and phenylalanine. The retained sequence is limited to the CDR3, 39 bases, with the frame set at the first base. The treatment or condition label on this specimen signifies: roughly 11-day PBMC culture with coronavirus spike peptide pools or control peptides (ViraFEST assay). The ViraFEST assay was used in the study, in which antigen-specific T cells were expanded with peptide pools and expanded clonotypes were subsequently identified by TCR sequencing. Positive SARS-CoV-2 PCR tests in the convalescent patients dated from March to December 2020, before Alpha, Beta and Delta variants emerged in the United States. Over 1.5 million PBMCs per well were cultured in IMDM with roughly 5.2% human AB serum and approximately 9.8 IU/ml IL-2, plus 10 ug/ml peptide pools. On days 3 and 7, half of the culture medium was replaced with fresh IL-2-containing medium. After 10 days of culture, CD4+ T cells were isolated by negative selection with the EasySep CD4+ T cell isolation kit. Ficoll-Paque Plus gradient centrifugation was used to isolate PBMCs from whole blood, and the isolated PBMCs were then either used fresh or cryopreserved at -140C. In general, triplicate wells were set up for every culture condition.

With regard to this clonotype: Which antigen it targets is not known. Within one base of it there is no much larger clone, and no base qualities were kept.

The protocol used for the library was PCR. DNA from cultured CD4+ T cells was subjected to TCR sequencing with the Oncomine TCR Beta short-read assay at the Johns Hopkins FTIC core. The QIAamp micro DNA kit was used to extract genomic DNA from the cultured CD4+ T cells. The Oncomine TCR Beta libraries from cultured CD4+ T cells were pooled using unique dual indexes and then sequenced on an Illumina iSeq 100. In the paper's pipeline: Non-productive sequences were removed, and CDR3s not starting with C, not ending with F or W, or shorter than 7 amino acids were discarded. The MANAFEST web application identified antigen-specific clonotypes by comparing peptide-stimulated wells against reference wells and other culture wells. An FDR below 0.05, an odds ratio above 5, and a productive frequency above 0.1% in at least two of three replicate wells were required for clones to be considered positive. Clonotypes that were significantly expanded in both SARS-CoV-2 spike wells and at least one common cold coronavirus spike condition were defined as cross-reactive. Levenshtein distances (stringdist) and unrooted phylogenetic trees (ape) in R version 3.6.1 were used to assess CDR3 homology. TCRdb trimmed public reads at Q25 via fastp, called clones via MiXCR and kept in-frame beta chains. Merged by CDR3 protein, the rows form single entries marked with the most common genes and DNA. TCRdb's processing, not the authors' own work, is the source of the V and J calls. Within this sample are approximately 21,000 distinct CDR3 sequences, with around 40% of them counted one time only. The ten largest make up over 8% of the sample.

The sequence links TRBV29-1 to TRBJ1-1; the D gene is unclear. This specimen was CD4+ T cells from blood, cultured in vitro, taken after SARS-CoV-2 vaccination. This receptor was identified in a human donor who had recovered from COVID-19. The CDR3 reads CSSRVDYNTEAFF. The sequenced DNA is TGCAGCTCCCGGGTAGACTACAACACTGAAGCTTTCTTT.